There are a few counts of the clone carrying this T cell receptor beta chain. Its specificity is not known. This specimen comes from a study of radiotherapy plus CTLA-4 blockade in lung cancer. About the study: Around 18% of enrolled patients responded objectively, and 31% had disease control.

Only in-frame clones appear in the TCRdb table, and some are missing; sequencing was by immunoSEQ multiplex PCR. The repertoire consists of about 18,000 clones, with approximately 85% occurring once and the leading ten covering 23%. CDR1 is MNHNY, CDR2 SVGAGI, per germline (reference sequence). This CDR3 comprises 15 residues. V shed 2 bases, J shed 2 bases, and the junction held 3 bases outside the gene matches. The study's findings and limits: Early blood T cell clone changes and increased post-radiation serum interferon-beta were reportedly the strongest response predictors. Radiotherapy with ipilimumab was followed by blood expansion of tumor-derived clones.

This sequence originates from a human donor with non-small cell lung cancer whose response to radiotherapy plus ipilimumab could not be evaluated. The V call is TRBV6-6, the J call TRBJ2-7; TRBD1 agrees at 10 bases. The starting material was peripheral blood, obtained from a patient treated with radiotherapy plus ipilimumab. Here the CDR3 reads CASSYGTGDTYEQYF. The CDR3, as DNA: TGTGCCAGCAGTTACGGGACAGGGGACACCTACGAGCAGTACTTC.